A selection of T cell receptor beta chains follows, all from one sample in a study of identical twins. TCRdb ran MiXCR on the 5' RACE reads and lists one entry per CDR3 protein. The sample carries hundreds of thousands of distinct CDR3 sequences, under 9% recorded once. These data were also reused for a study on yellow fever vaccine responses in identical twins.

The specimen was PBMCs. All receptors derive from a woman aged 18-30 years in good health. Each CDR3 is given with its conserved first and last residue.

13	TRBV10-3	TRBJ1-5	CAISESRNQPQHF
15	TRBV10-3	TRBJ2-1	CAINTQESPYDEQFF
14	TRBV5-6	TRBJ2-7	CASGGVGRPYEQYF
14	TRBV4-3	TRBJ2-3	CASSHPQGTDTQYF
12	TRBV7-9	TRBJ1-2	CASSLDFRGYTF
16	TRBV9	TRBJ2-2	CASSDRTSGNTGELFF
12	TRBV20-1	TRBJ2-7	CSVSPGTYEQYF
15	TRBV28	TRBJ1-3	CASSMGPYSGNTIYF
11	TRBV29-1	TRBJ1-4	CSAHRGGKLFF
14	TRBV5-1	TRBJ2-7	CASSLESGNSFLDF
14	TRBV20-1	TRBJ2-7	CSARDDRSSYEQYF
14	TRBV5-1	TRBJ2-1	CASSLAKRENEQFF
16	TRBV7-9	TRBJ2-5	CASSLAFDRGKETQYF
15	TRBV7-9	TRBJ1-1	CASSLVTGGNTEAFF
17	TRBV7-8	TRBJ1-3	CASSPAGLLSSGNTIYF
17	TRBV11-1	TRBJ2-1	CASSVTSGVSSYNEQFF
15	TRBV7-2	TRBJ1-4	CASSPRTGFNEKLFF
15	TRBV24-1	TRBJ2-7	CATPHPGQGAGEQYF
18	TRBV12-3/TRBV12-4	TRBJ2-5	CTSSLAVKGLAGGETQYF
14	TRBV10-3	TRBJ1-1	CAAQSGLAPTEAFF
15	TRBV15	TRBJ2-7	CATSRDNGRAEEQYF
14	TRBV20-1	TRBJ1-6	CSAVGLIQNSPLHF
16	TRBV3-1	TRBJ2-7	CASSHLGQGASYEQYF
11	TRBV6-5	TRBJ1-1	CARELGYEAFF
17	TRBV12-3/TRBV12-4	TRBJ2-2	CASSIRMTAWGSGELFF
16	TRBV7-2	TRBJ2-1	CASSLVGGVPYNEQFF
13	TRBV27	TRBJ1-5	CASTPTGNQPQHF
16	TRBV15	TRBJ2-5	CATSRGSGGSQETQYF
14	TRBV7-9	TRBJ1-6	CASSRGTIASPLHF
15	TRBV2	TRBJ2-2	CASRERTGGAGELFF
15	TRBV4-2	TRBJ2-7	CASSQGKRGDYEQYF
14	TRBV4-1	TRBJ1-2	CASSQVIQVYGYTF
15	TRBV20-1	TRBJ2-1	CSAIPLQEGRDEQFF
17	TRBV24-1	TRBJ2-1	CATSETAGTSRTRKQFF
12	TRBV30	TRBJ1-1	CAWSGGIPGAFF
16	TRBV7-6	TRBJ2-1	CASSLEGRNSYNEQFF
21	TRBV7-3	TRBJ2-3	CASSLIPSGGNLPTDSDTQYF
15	TRBV12-3/TRBV12-4	TRBJ1-1	CASSTRDRESPEAFF
12	TRBV7-6	TRBJ2-7	CASSAGTYEQYF
18	TRBV7-3	TRBJ1-2	CASSPPGTGWNVNYGYTF
15	TRBV5-1	TRBJ1-5	CASSPTGYSNQPQHF